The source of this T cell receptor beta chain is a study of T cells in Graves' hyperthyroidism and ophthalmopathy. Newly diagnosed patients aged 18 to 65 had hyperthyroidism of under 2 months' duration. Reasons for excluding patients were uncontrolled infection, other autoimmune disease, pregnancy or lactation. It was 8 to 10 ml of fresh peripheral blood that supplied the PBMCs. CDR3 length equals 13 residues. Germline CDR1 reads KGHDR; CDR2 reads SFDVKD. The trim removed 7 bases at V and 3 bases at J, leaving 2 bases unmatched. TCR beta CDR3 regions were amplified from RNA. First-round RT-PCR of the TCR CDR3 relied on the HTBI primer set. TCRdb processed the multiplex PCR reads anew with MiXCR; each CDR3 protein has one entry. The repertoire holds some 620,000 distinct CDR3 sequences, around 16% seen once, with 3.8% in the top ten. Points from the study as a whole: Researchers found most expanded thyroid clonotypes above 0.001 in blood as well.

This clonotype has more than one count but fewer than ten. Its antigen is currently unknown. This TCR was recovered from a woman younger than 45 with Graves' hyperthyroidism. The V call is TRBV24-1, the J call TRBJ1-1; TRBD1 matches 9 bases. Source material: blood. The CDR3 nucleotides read TGTGCCACCAGGACAGGGGGGGACACTGAAGCTTTCTTT. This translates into CATRTGGDTEAFF.